This is a list of T cell receptor beta chains from one sample in a study of cytomegalovirus exposure and HLA in healthy donors. Clones were read by immunoSEQ multiplex PCR, and TCRdb kept only the in-frame ones, dropping some. The sample includes 110,000 or so clones, about 68% of them seen just once. The sequencing input was PBMCs. The receptors stem from a woman aged 45-65 years in good health and CMV-seropositive. The CDR3 runs from the conserved cysteine through the conserved F or W. The D gene is left open where the match is weak. Size is omitted from some rows. Given values are once, few, many or a class for expanded clones.

d_gene | j_gene | abundance | len | v_gene | CDR3aa | CDR3nt
- | TRBJ1-3 | - | 12 | TRBV6-5 | CASRGTGNTIYF | TGTGCCAGCAGGGGCACTGGAAACACCATATATTTT
- | TRBJ2-7 | - | 13 | TRBV28 | CASSRGTEPDRYF | TGTGCCAGCAGTAGGGGGACGGAACCTGATCGGTACTTC
- | TRBJ2-5 | - | 15 | TRBV5-8 | CASSPQLVAGETQYF | TGTGCCAGCAGCCCCCAGCTCGTTGCCGGGGAGACCCAGTACTTC
- | TRBJ1-2 | - | 12 | TRBV2 | CASSGLNYGYTF | TGTGCCAGCAGTGGTTTAAACTATGGCTACACCTTC
- | TRBJ2-1 | - | 16 | TRBV5-6 | CASSRKWQEAYNEQFF | TGTGCCAGCAGCCGAAAGTGGCAGGAAGCCTACAATGAGCAGTTCTTC
- | TRBJ2-7 | - | 15 | TRBV4-2 | CASSQEGGGGDEQYF | TGTGCCAGCAGCCAAGAGGGTGGAGGGGGCGACGAGCAGTACTTC
TRBD1 | TRBJ1-2 | - | 16 | TRBV9 | CASSEGTGDGGYGYTF | TGTGCCAGCAGCGAGGGAACAGGGGATGGGGGCTATGGCTACACCTTC
- | TRBJ1-1 | - | 16 | TRBV7-2 | CASRLGGAEPNTEAFF | TGTGCCAGCAGGTTAGGCGGGGCAGAACCGAACACTGAAGCTTTCTTT
- | TRBJ1-1 | few | 14 | TRBV10-3 | CAIRKTELNTEAFF | TGTGCCATCAGAAAGACAGAGCTGAACACTGAAGCTTTCTTT
- | TRBJ1-5 | few | 13 | TRBV7-2 | CASSLGWGEPQHF | TGTGCCAGCAGCTTAGGCTGGGGGGAACCCCAGCATTTT
- | TRBJ2-7 | - | 14 | TRBV29-1 | CSVEGSPDSYEQYF | TGCAGCGTCGAAGGGAGCCCCGACTCCTACGAGCAGTACTTC
TRBD1 | TRBJ1-1 | few | 14 | TRBV7-9 | CASSLLQGVEEAFF | TGTGCCAGCAGCTTACTACAGGGGGTCGAGGAAGCTTTCTTT
- | TRBJ1-1 | - | 16 | TRBV4-1 | CASSQGFGGINTEAFF | TGCGCCAGCAGCCAAGGTTTTGGGGGCATTAACACTGAAGCTTTCTTT
- | TRBJ2-7 | once | 12 | TRBV18 | CASSIGDYEQYF | TGTGCCAGCTCAATAGGGGATTACGAGCAGTACTTC
- | TRBJ1-2 | - | 13 | TRBV10-3 | CAISVDSLYGYTF | TGTGCCATCAGCGTTGACAGTCTATATGGCTACACCTTC
- | TRBJ1-1 | once | 12 | TRBV11-1 | CASSLAGTEAFF | TGTGCCAGCAGTCTAGCGGGCACCGAAGCTTTCTTT
- | TRBJ2-7 | - | 12 | TRBV7-2 | CASSLEGDEQYF | TGTGCCAGCAGCTTAGAAGGGGACGAGCAGTACTTC
- | TRBJ1-2 | - | 13 | TRBV7-2 | CASSLGTTEGYTF | TGTGCCAGCAGCCTGGGGACAACCGAAGGCTACACCTTC
- | TRBJ2-2 | - | 12 | TRBV5-6 | CASSLGRGELFF | TGTGCCAGCAGCTTAGGGAGAGGGGAGCTGTTTTTT
- | TRBJ1-2 | - | 15 | TRBV4-3 | CASSQDLLTNYGYTF | TGCGCCAGCAGCCAAGATCTCTTAACTAACTATGGCTACACCTTC
TRBD2 | TRBJ2-5 | - | 15 | TRBV5-4 | CASSFSLAGVETQYF | TGTGCCAGCAGCTTTTCGCTAGCGGGAGTAGAGACCCAGTACTTC
TRBD1 | TRBJ1-1 | - | 17 | TRBV5-4 | CASSSGQGRNMNTEAFF | TGTGCCAGCAGCTCGGGACAGGGACGTAACATGAACACTGAAGCTTTCTTT
- | TRBJ2-1 | - | 16 | TRBV21-1 | CASIPRGTDKDNEQFF | TGTGCCAGCATCCCCAGGGGTACAGATAAGGACAATGAGCAGTTCTTC
- | TRBJ2-7 | - | 14 | TRBV14 | CASSPLFTGGEQYF | TGTGCCAGCAGCCCCCTATTCACAGGTGGCGAGCAGTACTTC
TRBD1 | TRBJ2-2 | - | 17 | TRBV6-1 | CASSEARTGGYTGELFF | TGTGCCAGCAGTGAAGCAAGGACAGGGGGCTACACCGGGGAGCTGTTTTTT
- | TRBJ1-2 | - | 15 | TRBV5-1 | CASSLATGYSYGYTF | TGCGCCAGCAGCTTGGCTACAGGGTATTCCTATGGCTACACCTTC
TRBD1 | TRBJ2-7 | - | 18 | TRBV4-2 | CASSQVGAFGTGVYEQYF | TGTGCCAGCAGCCAAGTTGGGGCCTTTGGGACAGGGGTCTACGAGCAGTACTTC
- | TRBJ1-2 | once | 17 | TRBV9 | CASSVAFGQGINYGYTF | TGTGCCAGCAGCGTAGCCTTCGGGCAGGGAATTAACTATGGCTACACCTTC
- | TRBJ1-3 | - | 15 | TRBV5-6 | CASSLDLSSGNTIYF | TGTGCCAGCAGCCTGGACCTAAGCTCTGGAAACACCATATATTTT
- | TRBJ1-1 | - | 13 | TRBV7-8 | CASSLGGGTEAFF | TGTGCCAGCAGTCTAGGGGGGGGAACTGAAGCTTTCTTT
TRBD2 | TRBJ2-1 | - | 14 | TRBV2 | CAGSGLAGMGEQFF | TGTGCCGGTTCGGGACTAGCGGGAATGGGTGAGCAGTTCTTC
TRBD1 | TRBJ1-5 | - | 19 | TRBV4-1 | CASSQASGTGLLSNQPQHF | TGCGCCAGCAGCCAAGCATCCGGGACAGGGCTGCTTAGCAATCAGCCCCAGCATTTT
TRBD2 | TRBJ2-3 | - | 16 | TRBV6-5 | CASSYSSGIGVDTQYF | TGTGCCAGCAGTTATTCTAGCGGGATTGGTGTAGATACGCAGTATTTT
- | TRBJ2-2 | - | 14 | TRBV6-4 | CASRSTLNTGELFF | TGTGCCAGCCGCTCCACTCTGAACACCGGGGAGCTGTTTTTT
- | TRBJ2-7 | once | 13 | TRBV5-1 | CASSQVTDDEQYF | TGCGCCAGCAGCCAGGTTACAGACGACGAGCAGTACTTC
- | TRBJ1-2 | - | 14 | TRBV28 | CASSLVRTWSGYTF | TGTGCCAGCAGTTTAGTGAGGACATGGAGTGGCTACACCTTC
TRBD1 | TRBJ2-6 | - | 18 | TRBV18 | CASSLATGIRSGANVLTF | TGTGCCAGCTCACTCGCGACAGGGATCAGATCTGGGGCCAACGTCCTGACTTTC
- | TRBJ2-5 | - | 16 | TRBV7-7 | CASSPCFSGSVETQYF | TGTGCCAGCAGCCCCTGTTTTAGCGGTTCTGTGGAGACCCAGTACTTC
TRBD2 | TRBJ2-5 | few | 15 | TRBV4-2 | CASSQGQAGGETQYF | TGTGCCAGCAGCCAAGGTCAAGCGGGAGGAGAGACCCAGTACTTC
- | TRBJ1-2 | - | 12 | TRBV30 | CAWRDIYYGYTF | TGTGCCTGGAGAGACATTTACTATGGCTACACCTTC
- | TRBJ1-2 | - | 13 | TRBV30 | CAWSVGATYGYTF | TGTGCCTGGAGCGTAGGGGCTACCTATGGCTACACCTTC
- | TRBJ1-2 | - | 16 | TRBV19 | CASTERDLRDVDGYTF | TGTGCCAGTACAGAAAGGGACTTGAGGGACGTTGACGGCTACACCTTC
TRBD1 | TRBJ1-6 | - | 17 | TRBV5-6 | CASSLDTGQGAPSPLHF | TGTGCCAGCAGCTTAGATACGGGACAGGGGGCACCTTCACCCCTCCACTTT
- | TRBJ2-7 | - | 20 | TRBV7-6 | CASSLDPGGAYGTGKNEQYF | TGTGCCAGCAGCTTAGACCCCGGGGGGGCGTACGGGACAGGGAAGAACGAGCAGTACTTC
TRBD1 | TRBJ2-7 | - | 13 | TRBV27 | CASSPRQGHEQYF | TGTGCCAGCAGTCCAAGACAGGGTCACGAGCAGTACTTC